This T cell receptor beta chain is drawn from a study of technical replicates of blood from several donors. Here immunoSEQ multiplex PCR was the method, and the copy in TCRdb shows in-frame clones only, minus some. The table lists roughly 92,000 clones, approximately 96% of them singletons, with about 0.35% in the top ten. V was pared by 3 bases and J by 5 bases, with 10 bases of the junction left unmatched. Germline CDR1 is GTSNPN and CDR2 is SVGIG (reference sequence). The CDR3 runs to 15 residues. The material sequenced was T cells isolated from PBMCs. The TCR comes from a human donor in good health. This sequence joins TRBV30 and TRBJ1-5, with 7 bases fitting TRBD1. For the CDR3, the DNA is TGTGCCTGGAGCGAACAGGGGACCGTCCATCAGCCCCAGCATTTT. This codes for CAWSEQGTVHQPQHF.